A single TCR beta chain is shown here with its context. Its antigen is as yet unknown. The repertoire was sequenced with immunoSEQ multiplex PCR; TCRdb's copy has only in-frame clones and lacks some. The data show 80,000 or so clones, roughly nine tenths seen once. This sample is part of a study of OX40 agonist ivuxolimab in advanced cancers. Overall study: Ivuxolimab, which is an agonistic anti-OX40 (CD134) antibody, was administered to the patients. Ivuxolimab was administered intravenously to patients at 0.01 to 10 mg/kg every 2 weeks. Study outcomes and limitations: In general, CD8+ T cells held more expanded clones than CD4+ did, on average. Circulating CD4+ and CD8+ T cells showed clonal expansion by week 6 at 0.1 to 3.0 mg/kg.

The TCR sequence derives from an adult with an advanced solid tumor such as melanoma, head and neck, liver or kidney cancer. Sequencing was performed on CD4+ or CD8+ T cells sorted from blood, taken in a trial of the OX40 agonist ivuxolimab.

CDR3 bases: TGTGCCAGCAGCTTACTGGGGAGAACCGGCTACACCTTC. Encoded protein: CASSLLGRTGYTF. The chain carries TRBV7-9 and TRBJ1-2; D not resolved. CDR1 is SEHNR and CDR2 is FQNEAQ in the germline V gene (reference sequence). Trimming took off 2 bases at V and 8 bases at J, with 12 bases between the two ends. This CDR3 spans 13 amino acids.